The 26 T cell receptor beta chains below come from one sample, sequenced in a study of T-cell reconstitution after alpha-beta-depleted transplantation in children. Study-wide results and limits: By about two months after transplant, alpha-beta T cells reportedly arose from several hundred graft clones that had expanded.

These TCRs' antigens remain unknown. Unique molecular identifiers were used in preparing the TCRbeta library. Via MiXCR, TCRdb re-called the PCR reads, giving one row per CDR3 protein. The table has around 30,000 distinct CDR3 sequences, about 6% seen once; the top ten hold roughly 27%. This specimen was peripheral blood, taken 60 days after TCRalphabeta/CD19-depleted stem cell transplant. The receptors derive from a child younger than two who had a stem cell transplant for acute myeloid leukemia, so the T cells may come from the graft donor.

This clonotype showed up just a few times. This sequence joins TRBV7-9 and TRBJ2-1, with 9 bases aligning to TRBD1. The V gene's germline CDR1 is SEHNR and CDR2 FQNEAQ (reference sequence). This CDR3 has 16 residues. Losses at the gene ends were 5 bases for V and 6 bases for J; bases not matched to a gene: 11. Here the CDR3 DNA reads TGTGCCAGCAGCACTACAGGGGGCACCTCCGGCAATGAGCAGTTCTTC. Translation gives CASSTTGGTSGNEQFF. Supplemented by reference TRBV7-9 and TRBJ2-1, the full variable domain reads DTGVSQNPRHKITKRGQNVTFRCDPISEHNRLYWYRQTLGQGPEFLTYFQNEAQLEKSRLLSDRFSAERPKGSFSTLEIQRTEQGDSAMYLCASSTTGGTSGNEQFFGPGTRLTVL.

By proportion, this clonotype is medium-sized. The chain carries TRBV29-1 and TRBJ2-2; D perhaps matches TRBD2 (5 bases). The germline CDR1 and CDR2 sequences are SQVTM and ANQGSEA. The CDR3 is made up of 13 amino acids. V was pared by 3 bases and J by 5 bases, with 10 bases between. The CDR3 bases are TGCAGCGTTGATCCTTGGGAGACCGGGGAGCTGTTTTTT. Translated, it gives CSVDPWETGELFF.

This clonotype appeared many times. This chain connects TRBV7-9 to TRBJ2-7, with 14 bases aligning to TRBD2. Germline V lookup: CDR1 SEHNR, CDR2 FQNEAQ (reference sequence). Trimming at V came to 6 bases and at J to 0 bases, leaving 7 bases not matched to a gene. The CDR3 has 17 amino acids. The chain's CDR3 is CASRGTSGGPTSYEQYF. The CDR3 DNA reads TGTGCCAGCAGGGGGACTAGCGGGGGTCCAACCTCCTACGAGCAGTACTTC.

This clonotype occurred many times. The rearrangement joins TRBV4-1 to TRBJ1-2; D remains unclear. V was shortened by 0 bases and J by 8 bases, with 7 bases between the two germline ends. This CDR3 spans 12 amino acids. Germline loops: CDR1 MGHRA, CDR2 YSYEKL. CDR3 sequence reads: CASSQDRRGYTF. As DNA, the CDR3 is TGCGCCAGCAGCCAAGATCGGAGGGGCTACACCTTC.

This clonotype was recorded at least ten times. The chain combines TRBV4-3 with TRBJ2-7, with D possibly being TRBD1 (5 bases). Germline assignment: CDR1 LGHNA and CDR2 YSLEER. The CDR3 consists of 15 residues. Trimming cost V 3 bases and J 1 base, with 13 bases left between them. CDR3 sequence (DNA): TGCGCCAGCAGCCATCTCAGGGATTCTTCCTACGAGCAGTACTTC. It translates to CASSHLRDSSYEQYF.

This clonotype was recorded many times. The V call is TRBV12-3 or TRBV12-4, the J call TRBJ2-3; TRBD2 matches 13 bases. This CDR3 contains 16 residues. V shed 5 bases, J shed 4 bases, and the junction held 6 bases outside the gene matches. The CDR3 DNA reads TGTGCCAGCAGTACCACTAGCGGGAGGGCCTCAGATACGCAGTATTTT. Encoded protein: CASSTTSGRASDTQYF.

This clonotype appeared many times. This CDR3 is CASGLAGSSCTDTQYF. The CDR3 DNA follows: TGTGCCAGCGGTCTAGCGGGGAGCTCTTGCACAGATACGCAGTATTTT. The genes are TRBV21-1 and TRBJ2-3; the D call in the table, TRBD2, was not verified against the DNA. TRBV21-1 is tagged as a pseudogene. The CDR3 length is 16 residues.

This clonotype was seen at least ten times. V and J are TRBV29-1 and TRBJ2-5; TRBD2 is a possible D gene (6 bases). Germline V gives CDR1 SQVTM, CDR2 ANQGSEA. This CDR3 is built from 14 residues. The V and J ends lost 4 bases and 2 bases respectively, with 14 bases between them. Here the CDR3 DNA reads TGCAGCGTTGGGGTCGGGAGATTACAAGAGACCCAGTACTTC. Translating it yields CSVGVGRLQETQYF.

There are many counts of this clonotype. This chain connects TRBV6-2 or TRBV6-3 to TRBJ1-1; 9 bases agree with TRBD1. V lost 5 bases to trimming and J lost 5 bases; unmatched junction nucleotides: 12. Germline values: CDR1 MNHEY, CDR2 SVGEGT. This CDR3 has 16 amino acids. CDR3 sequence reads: CASSGSYDRGRTEAFF. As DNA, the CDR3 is TGTGCCAGCAGTGGTTCCTACGACAGGGGGAGAACTGAAGCTTTCTTT.

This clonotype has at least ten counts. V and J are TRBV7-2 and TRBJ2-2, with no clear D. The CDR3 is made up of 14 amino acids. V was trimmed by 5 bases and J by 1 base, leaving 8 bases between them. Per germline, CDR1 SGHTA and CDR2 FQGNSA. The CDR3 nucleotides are TGTGCCAGCAGCCCAGCGCGGAACACCGGGGAGCTGTTTTTT. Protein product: CASSPARNTGELFF.

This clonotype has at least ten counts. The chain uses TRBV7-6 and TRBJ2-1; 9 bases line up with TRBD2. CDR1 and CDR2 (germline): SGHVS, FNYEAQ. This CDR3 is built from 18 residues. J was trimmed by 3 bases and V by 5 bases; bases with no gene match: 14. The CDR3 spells CASSPGSGGYWGYNEQFF. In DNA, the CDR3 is TGTGCCAGCAGCCCGGGTAGCGGGGGCTACTGGGGCTACAATGAGCAGTTCTTC.

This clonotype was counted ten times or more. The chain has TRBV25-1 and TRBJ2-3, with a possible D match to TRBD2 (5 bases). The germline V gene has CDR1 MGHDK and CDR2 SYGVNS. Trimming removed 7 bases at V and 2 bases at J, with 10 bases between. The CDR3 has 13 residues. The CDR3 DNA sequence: TGTGCCAGCACCCCGGGAACCACAGATACGCAGTATTTT. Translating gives CASTPGTTDTQYF.

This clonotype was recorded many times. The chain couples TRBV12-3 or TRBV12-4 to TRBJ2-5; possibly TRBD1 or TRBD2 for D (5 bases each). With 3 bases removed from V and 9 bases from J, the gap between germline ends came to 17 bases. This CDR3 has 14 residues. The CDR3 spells CASSLAGWVEAQYF. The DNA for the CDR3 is TGTGCCAGCAGTTTGGCAGGGTGGGTGGAGGCCCAGTACTTC.

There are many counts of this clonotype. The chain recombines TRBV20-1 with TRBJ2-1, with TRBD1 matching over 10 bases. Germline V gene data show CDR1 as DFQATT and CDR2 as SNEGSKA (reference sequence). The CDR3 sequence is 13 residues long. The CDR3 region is CRSLRDRGNEQFF. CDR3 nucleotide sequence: TGCAGGTCCCTTCGGGACAGGGGCAATGAGCAGTTCTTC.

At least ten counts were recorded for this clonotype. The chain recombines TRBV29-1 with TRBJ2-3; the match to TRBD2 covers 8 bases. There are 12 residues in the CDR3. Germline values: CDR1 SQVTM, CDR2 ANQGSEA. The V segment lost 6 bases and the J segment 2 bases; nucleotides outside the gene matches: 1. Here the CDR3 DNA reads TGCAGCGTGGGACTAGTCACAGATACGCAGTATTTT. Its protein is CSVGLVTDTQYF.

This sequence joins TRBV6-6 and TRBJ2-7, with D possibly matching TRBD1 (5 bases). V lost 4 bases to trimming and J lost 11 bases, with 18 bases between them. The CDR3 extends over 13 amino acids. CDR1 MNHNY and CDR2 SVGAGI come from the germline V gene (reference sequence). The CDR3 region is CASSSPRQYGEYF. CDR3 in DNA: TGTGCCAGCAGTTCACCGCGACAGTATGGGGAGTACTTC.

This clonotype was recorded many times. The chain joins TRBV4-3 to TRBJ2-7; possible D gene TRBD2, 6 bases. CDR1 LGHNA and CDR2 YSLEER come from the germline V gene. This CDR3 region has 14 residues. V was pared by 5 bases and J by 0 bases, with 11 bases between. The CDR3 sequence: CASSSGLLSYEQYF. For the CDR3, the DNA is TGCGCCAGCAGCTCGGGACTCCTCTCCTACGAGCAGTACTTC.

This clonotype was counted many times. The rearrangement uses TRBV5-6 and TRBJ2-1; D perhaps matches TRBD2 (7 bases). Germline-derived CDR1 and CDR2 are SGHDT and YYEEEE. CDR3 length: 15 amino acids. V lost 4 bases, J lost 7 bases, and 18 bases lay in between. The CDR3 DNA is TGTGCCAGCAGCCTGTACCGGGGGGCGAGAAATGAGCAGTTCTTC. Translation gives CASSLYRGARNEQFF.

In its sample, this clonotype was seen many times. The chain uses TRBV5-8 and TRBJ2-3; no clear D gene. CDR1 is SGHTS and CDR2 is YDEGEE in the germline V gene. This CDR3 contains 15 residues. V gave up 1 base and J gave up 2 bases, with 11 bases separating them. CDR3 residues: CASSLTEVNTDTQYF. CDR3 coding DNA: TGTGCCAGCAGCTTGACAGAAGTCAACACAGATACGCAGTATTTT. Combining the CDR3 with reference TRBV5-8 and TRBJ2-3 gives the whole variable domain EAGVTQSPTHLIKTRGQQATLRCSPISGHTSVYWYQQALGLGLQFLLWYDEGEERNRGNFPPRFSGRQFPNYSSELNVNALELEDSALYLCASSLTEVNTDTQYFGPGTRLTVL.

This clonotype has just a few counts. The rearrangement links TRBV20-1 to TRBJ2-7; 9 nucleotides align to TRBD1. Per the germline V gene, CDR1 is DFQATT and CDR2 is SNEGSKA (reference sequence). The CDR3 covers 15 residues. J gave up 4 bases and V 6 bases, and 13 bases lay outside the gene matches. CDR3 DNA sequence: TGCAGTGCGAGTACCCGGGACAGGGTTTGGTACGAGCAGTACTTC. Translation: CSASTRDRVWYEQYF.

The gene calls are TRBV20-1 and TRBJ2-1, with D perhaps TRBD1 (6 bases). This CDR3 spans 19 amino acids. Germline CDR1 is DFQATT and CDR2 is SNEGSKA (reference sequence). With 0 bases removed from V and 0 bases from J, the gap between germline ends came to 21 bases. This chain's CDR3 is CSARDLSPRDKSSYNEQFF. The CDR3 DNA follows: TGCAGTGCTAGAGATTTGTCGCCCCGGGACAAGAGCTCCTACAATGAGCAGTTCTTC.

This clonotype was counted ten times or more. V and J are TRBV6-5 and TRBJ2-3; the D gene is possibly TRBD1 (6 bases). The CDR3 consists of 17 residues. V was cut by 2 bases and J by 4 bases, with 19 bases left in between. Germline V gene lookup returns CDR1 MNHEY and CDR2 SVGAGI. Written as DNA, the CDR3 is TGTGCCAGCAGTTACCAAGCCAGGGGTTCGGCGGCAGATACGCAGTATTTT. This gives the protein CASSYQARGSAADTQYF.

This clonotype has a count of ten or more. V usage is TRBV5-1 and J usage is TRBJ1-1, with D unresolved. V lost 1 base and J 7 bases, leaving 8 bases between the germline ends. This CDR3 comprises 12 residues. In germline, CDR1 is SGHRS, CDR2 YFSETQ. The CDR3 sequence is CASSLKGGEAFF. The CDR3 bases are TGCGCCAGCAGCTTGAAGGGCGGTGAAGCTTTCTTT.

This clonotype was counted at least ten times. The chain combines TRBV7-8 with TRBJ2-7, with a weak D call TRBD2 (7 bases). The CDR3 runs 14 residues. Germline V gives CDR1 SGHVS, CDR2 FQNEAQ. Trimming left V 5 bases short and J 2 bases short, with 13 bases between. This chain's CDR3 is CASSGGGGAYEQYF. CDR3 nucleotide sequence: TGTGCCAGCAGCGGGGGGGGCGGGGCCTACGAGCAGTACTTC.

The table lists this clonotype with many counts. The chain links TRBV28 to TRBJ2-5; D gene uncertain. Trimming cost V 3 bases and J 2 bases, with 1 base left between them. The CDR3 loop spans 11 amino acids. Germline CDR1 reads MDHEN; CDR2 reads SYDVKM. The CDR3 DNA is TGTGCCAGCAGTTTGCAAGAGACCCAGTACTTC. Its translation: CASSLQETQYF.

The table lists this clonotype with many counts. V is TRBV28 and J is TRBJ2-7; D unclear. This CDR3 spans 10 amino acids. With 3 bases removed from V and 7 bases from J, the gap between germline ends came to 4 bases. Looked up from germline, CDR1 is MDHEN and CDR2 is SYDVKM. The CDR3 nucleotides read TGTGCCAGCAGTTTCGGGGAGCAGTACTTC. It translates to CASSFGEQYF. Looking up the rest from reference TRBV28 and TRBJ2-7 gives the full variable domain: DVKVTQSSRYLVKRTGEKVFLECVQDMDHENMFWYRQDPGLGLRLIYFSYDVKMKEKGDIPEGYSVSREKKERFSLILESASTNQTSMYLCASSFGEQYFGPGTRLTVT.